The text below deals with one T cell receptor (beta chain). Sequenced by immunoSEQ multiplex PCR; TCRdb stores in-frame clones only, minus some. The sample has 40,000 to 55,000 clones; approximately 81% are singletons. This sample is part of a study of T cells in localized non-small cell lung cancer. The CDR3 loop spans 13 amino acids. V lost 0 bases and J 5 bases, leaving 8 bases between the germline ends. Germline V CDR1 and CDR2: SGHNT, YYREEE (reference sequence). This material consisted of peripheral blood mononuclear cells, taken before any cancer treatment. The sequence was obtained from a man aged 40 to 69 with stage III lung adenocarcinoma. The rearrangement uses TRBV5-4 and TRBJ2-5; D is unclear. The CDR3 is CASSLDRSETQYF. The CDR3 DNA reads TGTGCCAGCAGCTTGGATCGCTCGGAGACCCAGTACTTC. Full variable domain (remainder filled in from reference TRBV5-4 and TRBJ2-5): ETGVTQSPTHLIKTRGQQVTLRCSSQSGHNTVSWYQQALGQGPQFIFQYYREEENGRGNFPPRFSGLQFPNYSSELNVNALELDDSALYLCASSLDRSETQYFGPGTRLLVL.